Below are 23 T cell receptor beta chains sequenced from a single sample in a study of beta chain features in type 1 diabetes. The study, taken as a whole, reports: Moderate yet significant TCRB CDR3 shortening was seen in Type 1 diabetes patients in all four CD4+ subsets.

These receptors have no known antigen. What was sequenced were expressed TCRB transcripts, since all of the isolated RNA had been reverse transcribed. Libraries were prepared by immunoSEQ multiplex PCR; TCRdb keeps only in-frame clonotypes and omits some of them. The sample shows 40,000 to 55,000 clones, 35% to 55% of them seen only once. Sequencing used stem cell memory CD4+ T cells from blood. The receptors were sampled from a man aged 30 to 39 with type 1 diabetes.

The rearrangement links TRBV18 to TRBJ2-5; TRBD1 might be the D (6 bases). Germline CDR1 reads KGHSH; CDR2 reads LQKENI. CDR3 size: 15 residues. The V gene lost 3 bases and the J gene lost 5 bases, with 16 bases spanning the gap. This CDR3 reads CASSPTGPPYETQYF. CDR3 bases: TGTGCCAGCTCACCGACAGGTCCCCCGTATGAGACCCAGTACTTC.

The chain links TRBV6-1 to TRBJ2-2; maybe TRBD2 (7 bases). This CDR3 spans 14 amino acids. Germline-derived CDR1 and CDR2 are MNHNS and SASEGT. V lost 11 bases, J lost 2 bases, and 15 bases lay in between. The CDR3 protein is CAGGAALNTGELFF. The CDR3 nucleotides read TGTGCCGGGGGGGCAGCTTTAAACACCGGGGAGCTGTTTTTT.

This sequence joins TRBV2 and TRBJ1-2, with TRBD1 identical over 7 bases. CDR3 length: 12 residues. Germline loops: CDR1 SNHLY, CDR2 FYNNEI. With 9 bases clipped from V and 2 bases from J, the junction kept 3 bases outside the gene matches. The CDR3 loop is CASLQGNYGYTF. The CDR3 DNA sequence: TGTGCCAGTTTACAGGGGAACTATGGCTACACCTTC.

This clone has only a few counts. The J gene is TRBJ2-7, the V gene TRBV7-9, with D perhaps matching TRBD2 (5 bases). Germline-derived CDR1 and CDR2 are SEHNR and FQNEAQ (reference sequence). The V end lost 1 base, the J end lost 3 bases, and 7 bases lay between the germline ends. The CDR3 consists of 13 residues. CDR3 nucleotides: TGTGCCAGCAGCTTAGGACGGGACTACGAGCAGTACTTC. Translated, it gives CASSLGRDYEQYF.

This chain joins TRBV4-2 and TRBJ2-1, with a possible D match to TRBD1 (6 bases). The germline V gene encodes CDR1 LGHNA and CDR2 YNFKEQ. V shed 7 bases and J shed 0 bases, with 13 bases lying between them. The CDR3 sequence is 15 residues long. CDR3 residues: CASTRQASSYNEQFF. CDR3 nucleotides: TGTGCCAGCACGCGACAGGCGAGCTCCTACAATGAGCAGTTCTTC.

The chain recombines TRBV5-1 with TRBJ2-7, with D possibly being TRBD1 (6 bases). V lost 6 bases and J lost 6, with 19 bases in between. This CDR3 comprises 14 residues. Per the germline V gene, CDR1 is SGHRS and CDR2 is YFSETQ. The CDR3 bases are TGCGCCAGCAAATACAGGGTCGGTCCGGGCGAGCAGTACTTC. This sequence encodes CASKYRVGPGEQYF.

This clone came up a few times. The chain couples TRBV2 to TRBJ2-5; 8 bases align to TRBD1. Per the germline V gene, CDR1 is SNHLY and CDR2 is FYNNEI. The V segment lost 11 bases and the J segment 3 bases; nucleotides outside the gene matches: 11. This CDR3 is built from 14 residues. In nucleotides, the CDR3 is TGTGCCTATATCGGGGCAGGGGGCGAAGAGACCCAGTACTTC. Translating it yields CAYIGAGGEETQYF.

V and J are TRBV29-1 and TRBJ1-1; 7 bases are a match to TRBD1. V lost 8 bases, J lost 5 bases, and 11 bases stayed unmatched. From germline, CDR1 is SQVTM and CDR2 ANQGSEA. CDR3 length equals 13 residues. Here the CDR3 reads CSHKTGVETEAFF. The CDR3 DNA reads as TGCAGCCATAAAACAGGGGTAGAGACTGAAGCTTTCTTT.

This clone has only a few counts. The rearrangement uses TRBV15 and TRBJ2-4, with D unresolved. The CDR3 has 16 residues. V lost 3 bases and J lost 0, with 12 bases in between. Germline assignment: CDR1 LNHNV and CDR2 YYDKDF (reference sequence). Written as DNA, the CDR3 is TGTGCCACCAGCAGGGAGCCACACATAGCCAAAAACATTCAGTACTTC. It translates to CATSREPHIAKNIQYF.

The chain employs TRBV6-6 and TRBJ2-2, with 12 bases lining up with TRBD1. The CDR3 consists of 16 residues. CDR1 and CDR2 (germline): MNHNY, SVGAGI (reference sequence). Losses at the gene ends were 2 bases for V and 6 bases for J; bases not matched to a gene: 4. CDR3 amino acids: CASSYPGTGGAGELFF. The CDR3 DNA sequence: TGTGCCAGCAGTTACCCCGGGACAGGGGGCGCCGGGGAGCTGTTTTTT.

This clone has only a few counts. This chain joins TRBV6-6 and TRBJ2-1, with 8 bases lining up with TRBD2. CDR1 and CDR2 (germline): MNHNY, SVGAGI (reference sequence). This CDR3 is built from 16 residues. V gave up 2 bases and J gave up 0 bases; unmatched junction bases: 3. For the CDR3, the DNA is TGTGCCAGCAGTTACGCGAGCGGGAGCTCCTACAATGAGCAGTTCTTC. Residues: CASSYASGSSYNEQFF.

This clone was detected a few times. Likely a read error: the CDR3 ends without its conserved phenylalanine or tryptophan. The chain combines TRBV6-5 with TRBJ2-7; TRBD2 matches at 11 bases. The germline V gene has CDR1 MNHEY and CDR2 SVGAGI. V dropped 6 bases and J dropped 8; count of bases not matched to a gene: 9. The length of the CDR3 is 14 residues. This CDR3 reads CASSLTSGTPQQYL. The DNA for the CDR3 is TGTGCCAGCAGCTTGACTAGCGGGACCCCTCAGCAGTACCTC.

V is TRBV28 and J is TRBJ1-5, with D maybe TRBD1 (6 bases). Trimming removed 11 bases from V and 3 bases from J, with 17 bases in between. Germline CDR1 and CDR2: MDHEN and SYDVKM. The CDR3 runs 14 residues. The CDR3 is CASNGGQINQPQHF. The CDR3 DNA follows: TGTGCCTCCAACGGTGGACAGATCAATCAGCCCCAGCATTTT.

This clone showed up just a few times. The genes are TRBV5-1 and TRBJ2-3, with 7 bases matching TRBD2. The CDR3 has 15 amino acids. The germline V gene encodes CDR1 SGHRS and CDR2 YFSETQ. Unmatched junction bases numbered 7, after V lost 2 bases and J lost 4 bases. The CDR3 region is CASSFSGMGADTQYF. In DNA, the CDR3 is TGCGCCAGCAGCTTCAGCGGGATGGGAGCAGATACGCAGTATTTT.

CDR3 loop: CASSPGGTGGYNEQFF. The CDR3 coding sequence is TGTGCCAGCAGCCCCGGGGGGACAGGGGGCTACAATGAGCAGTTCTTC. The V and J genes are TRBV5-4 and TRBJ2-1, with TRBD1 matching over 11 bases. The V segment lost 4 bases and the J segment 3 bases; nucleotides outside the gene matches: 6. CDR1 is SGHNT and CDR2 is YYREEE in the germline V gene (reference sequence). This CDR3 spans 16 amino acids.

This clone has a handful of counts. The CDR3 spells CASSPPTSGRPDEQFF. CDR3 in DNA: TGTGCCAGCAGCCCACCGACTAGCGGGAGGCCGGATGAGCAGTTCTTC. The gene calls are TRBV7-9 and TRBJ2-1; TRBD2 agrees at 13 bases. The CDR3 totals 16 residues. The germline V gene encodes CDR1 SEHNR and CDR2 FQNEAQ (reference sequence). J lost 8 bases, V lost 5 bases, and 9 bases had no gene match.

The chain is built from TRBV28 and TRBJ2-2, with 8 bases matching TRBD2. Per the germline V gene, CDR1 is MDHEN and CDR2 is SYDVKM. This CDR3 has 15 amino acids. J gave up 13 bases and V 5 bases, and 15 bases lay outside the gene matches. The CDR3 sequence is CASSLLLSGRMGLFF. CDR3 sequence (DNA): TGTGCCAGCAGTCTCCTGTTGAGCGGGAGAATGGGGCTGTTTTTT.

The gene calls are TRBV4-3 and TRBJ2-1; TRBD2 agrees at 13 bases. The germline gives CDR1 LGHNA, CDR2 YSLEER. V shed 1 base, J shed 4 bases, and the junction held 4 bases outside the gene matches. CDR3 length: 17 residues. CDR3 nucleotide sequence: TGCGCCAGCAGCCAAGGCTGGGGACTAGCGGGATACAATGAGCAGTTCTTC. This translates into CASSQGWGLAGYNEQFF.

A few counts support this clone. The V gene is TRBV29-1, the J gene TRBJ2-6, with 8 bases aligning to TRBD1. V was pared by 6 bases and J by 2 bases, with 3 bases of the junction left unmatched. The CDR3 covers 14 residues. Germline CDR1 and CDR2: SQVTM and ANQGSEA. The CDR3 protein is CSVTTGAGANVLTF. The CDR3 bases are TGCAGCGTGACGACAGGGGCTGGGGCCAACGTCCTGACTTTC.

The chain combines TRBV30 with TRBJ2-3; 10 bases match TRBD2. The length of the CDR3 is 18 residues. The trim removed 0 bases at V and 3 bases at J, leaving 12 bases unmatched. Germline V gives CDR1 GTSNPN, CDR2 SVGIG (reference sequence). The CDR3 region has the DNA TGTGCCTGGAGTGTACGTCTAGCGGGAGCCGGTCGAACAGATACGCAGTATTTT. Protein product: CAWSVRLAGAGRTDTQYF.

Only a few counts were recorded for this clone. The DNA for the CDR3 is TGTGCCAGCAGTTCAAGCCTCTCCCTACCTACGACAATTGGCTACACCTTC. Translation: CASSSSLSLPTTIGYTF. The chain links TRBV9 to TRBJ1-2; no clear D gene. The CDR3 is 17 residues long. CDR1 is SGDLS, CDR2 YYNGEE, per germline. V lost 5 bases and J lost 7, with 27 bases in between.

This clone has only a few counts. The chain employs TRBV19 and TRBJ2-1, with D possibly being TRBD2 (6 bases). Trimming took off 5 bases at V and 12 bases at J, with 14 bases between the two ends. The germline V gene encodes CDR1 LNHDA and CDR2 SQIVND (reference sequence). The CDR3 loop spans 12 amino acids. The chain's CDR3 is CASSPGRGRQFF. CDR3 bases: TGTGCCAGTAGTCCTGGGCGGGGACGGCAGTTCTTC.

The V call is TRBV6-5, the J call TRBJ2-1, with 7 bases identical to TRBD2. V shed 6 bases, J shed 10 bases, and the junction held 9 bases outside the gene matches. Germline values: CDR1 MNHEY, CDR2 SVGAGI. The CDR3 is made up of 13 amino acids. The CDR3 DNA follows: TGTGCCAGCAGAGGAGGCGGGAGATACGAGCAGTTCTTC. This codes for CASRGGGRYEQFF.